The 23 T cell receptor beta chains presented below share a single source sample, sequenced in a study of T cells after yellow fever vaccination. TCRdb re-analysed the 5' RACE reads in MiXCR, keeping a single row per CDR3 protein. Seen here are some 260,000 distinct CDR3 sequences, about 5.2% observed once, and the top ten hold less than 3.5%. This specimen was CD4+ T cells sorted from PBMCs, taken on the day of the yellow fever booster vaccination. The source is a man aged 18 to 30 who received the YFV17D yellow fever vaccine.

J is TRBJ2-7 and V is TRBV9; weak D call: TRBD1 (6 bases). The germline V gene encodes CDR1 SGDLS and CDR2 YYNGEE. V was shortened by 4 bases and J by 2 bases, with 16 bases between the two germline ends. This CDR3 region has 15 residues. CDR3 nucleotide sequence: TGTGCCAGCAGCCAGGACAGCATACCTACCTACGAGCAGTACTTC. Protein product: CASSQDSIPTYEQYF.

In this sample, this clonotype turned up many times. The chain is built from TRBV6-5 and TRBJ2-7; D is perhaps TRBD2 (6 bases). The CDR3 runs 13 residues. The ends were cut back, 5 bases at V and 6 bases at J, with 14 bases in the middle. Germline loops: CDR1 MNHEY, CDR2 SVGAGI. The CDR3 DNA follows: TGTGCCAGCAGTCGGGACGGGGACTCCGAGCAGTACTTC. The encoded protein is CASSRDGDSEQYF.

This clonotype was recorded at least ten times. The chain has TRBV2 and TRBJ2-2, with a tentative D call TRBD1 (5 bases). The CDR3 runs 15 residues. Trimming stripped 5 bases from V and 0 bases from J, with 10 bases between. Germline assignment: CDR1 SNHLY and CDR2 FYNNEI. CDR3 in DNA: TGTGCCAGCAGTATACAACAGGCGAACACCGGGGAGCTGTTTTTT. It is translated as CASSIQQANTGELFF.

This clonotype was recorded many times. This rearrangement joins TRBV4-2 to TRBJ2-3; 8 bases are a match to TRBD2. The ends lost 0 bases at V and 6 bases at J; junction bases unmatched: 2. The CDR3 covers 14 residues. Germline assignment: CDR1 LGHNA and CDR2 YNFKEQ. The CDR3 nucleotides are TGTGCCAGCAGCCAAGATCGGGGGGGTGATACGCAGTATTTT. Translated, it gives CASSQDRGGDTQYF.

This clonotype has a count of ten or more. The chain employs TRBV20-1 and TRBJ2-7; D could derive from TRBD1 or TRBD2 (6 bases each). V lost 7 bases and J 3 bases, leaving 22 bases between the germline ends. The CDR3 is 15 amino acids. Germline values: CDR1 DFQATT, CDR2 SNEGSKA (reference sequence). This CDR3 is CSVAGTGATVYEQYV. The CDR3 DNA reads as TGCAGTGTCGCTGGTACGGGGGCTACGGTCTACGAGCAGTACGTC.

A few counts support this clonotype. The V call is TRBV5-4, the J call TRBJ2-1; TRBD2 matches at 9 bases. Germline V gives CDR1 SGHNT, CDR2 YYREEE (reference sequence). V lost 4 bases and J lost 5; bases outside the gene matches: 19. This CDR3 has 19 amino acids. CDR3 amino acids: CASSLGPRPSSGANNEQFF. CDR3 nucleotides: TGTGCCAGCAGCCTTGGCCCCAGGCCTTCTAGCGGGGCCAACAATGAGCAGTTCTTC.

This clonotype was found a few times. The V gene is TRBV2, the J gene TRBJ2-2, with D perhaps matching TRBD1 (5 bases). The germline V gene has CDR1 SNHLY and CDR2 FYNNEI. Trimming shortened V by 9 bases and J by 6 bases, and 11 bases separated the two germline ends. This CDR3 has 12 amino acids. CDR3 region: CASGVGAGELFF. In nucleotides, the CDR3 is TGTGCCAGTGGGGTAGGGGCCGGGGAGCTGTTTTTT.

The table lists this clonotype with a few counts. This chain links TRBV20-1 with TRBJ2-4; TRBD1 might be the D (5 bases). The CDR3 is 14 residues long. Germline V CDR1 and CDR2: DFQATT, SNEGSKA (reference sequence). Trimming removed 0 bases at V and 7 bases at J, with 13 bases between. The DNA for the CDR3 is TGCAGTGCTAGAGATGGGGCCACCGTCAACATTCAGTACTTC. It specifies CSARDGATVNIQYF.

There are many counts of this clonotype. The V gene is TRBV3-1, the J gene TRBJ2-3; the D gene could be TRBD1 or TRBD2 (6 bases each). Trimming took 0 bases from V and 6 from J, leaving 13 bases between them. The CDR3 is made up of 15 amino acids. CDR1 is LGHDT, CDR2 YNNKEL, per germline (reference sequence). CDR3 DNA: TGTGCCAGCAGCCAAGATAAGACGGGGGCTGATACGCAGTATTTT. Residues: CASSQDKTGADTQYF.

CDR3 amino acids: CASSGLQGPTLYYGYTF. In DNA form, the CDR3 reads TGTGCCAGTAGCGGCTTGCAGGGACCCACACTTTACTATGGCTACACCTTC. This sequence joins TRBV19 and TRBJ1-2; the D gene is possibly TRBD1 (5 bases). Germline V gives CDR1 LNHDA, CDR2 SQIVND (reference sequence). This CDR3 region has 17 residues. V dropped 6 bases and J dropped 3 bases, with 23 bases sitting between them.

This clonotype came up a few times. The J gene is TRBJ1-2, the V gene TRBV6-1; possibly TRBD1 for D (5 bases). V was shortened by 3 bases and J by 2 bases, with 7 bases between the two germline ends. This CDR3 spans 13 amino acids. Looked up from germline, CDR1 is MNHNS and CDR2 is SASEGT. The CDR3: CASSETANYGYTF. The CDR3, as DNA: TGTGCCAGCAGTGAGACAGCCAACTATGGCTACACCTTC.

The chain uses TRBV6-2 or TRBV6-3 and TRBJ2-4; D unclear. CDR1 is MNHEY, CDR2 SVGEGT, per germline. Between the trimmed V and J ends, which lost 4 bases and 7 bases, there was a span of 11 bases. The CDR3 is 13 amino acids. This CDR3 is CASSFGWKNIQYF. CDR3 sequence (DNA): TGTGCCAGCAGTTTCGGGTGGAAGAACATTCAGTACTTC.

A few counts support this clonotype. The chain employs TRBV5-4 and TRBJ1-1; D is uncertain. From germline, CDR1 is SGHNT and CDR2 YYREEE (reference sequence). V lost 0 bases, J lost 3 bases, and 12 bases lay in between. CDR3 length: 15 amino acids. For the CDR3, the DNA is TGTGCCAGCAGCTTGGCCGCCGGCTTTTACACTGAAGCTTTCTTT. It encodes CASSLAAGFYTEAFF.

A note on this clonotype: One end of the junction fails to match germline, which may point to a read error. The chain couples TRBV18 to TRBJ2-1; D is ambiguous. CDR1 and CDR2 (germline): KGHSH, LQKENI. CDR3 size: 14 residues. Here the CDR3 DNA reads TGTGCCAGCTCATACTTACAGAACTACTATGAGCAGTTCTTC. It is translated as CASSYLQNYYEQFF.

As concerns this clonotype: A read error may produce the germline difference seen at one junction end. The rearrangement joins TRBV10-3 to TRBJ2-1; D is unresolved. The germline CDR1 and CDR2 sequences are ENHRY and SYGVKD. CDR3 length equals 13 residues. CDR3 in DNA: TGTGCCATCAGTGAGTCCTATGGGTTTCTGGGTTCCTTC. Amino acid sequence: CAISESYGFLGSF.

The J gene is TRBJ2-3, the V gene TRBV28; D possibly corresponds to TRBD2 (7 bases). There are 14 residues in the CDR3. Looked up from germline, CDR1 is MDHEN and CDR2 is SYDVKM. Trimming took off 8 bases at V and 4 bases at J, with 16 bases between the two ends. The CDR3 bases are TGTGCCAGCCGAAGAGGGGGGGCCCCAGATACGCAGTATTTT. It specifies CASRRGGAPDTQYF. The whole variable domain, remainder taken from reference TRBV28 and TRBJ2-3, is DVKVTQSSRYLVKRTGEKVFLECVQDMDHENMFWYRQDPGLGLRLIYFSYDVKMKEKGDIPEGYSVSREKKERFSLILESASTNQTSMYLCASRRGGAPDTQYFGPGTRLTVL.

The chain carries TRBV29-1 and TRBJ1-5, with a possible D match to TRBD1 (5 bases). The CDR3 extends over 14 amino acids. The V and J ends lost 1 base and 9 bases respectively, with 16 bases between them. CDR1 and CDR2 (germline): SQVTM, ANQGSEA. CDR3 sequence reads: CSVEVDGGIGPQHF. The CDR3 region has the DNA TGCAGCGTTGAAGTGGACGGGGGTATAGGGCCCCAGCATTTT.

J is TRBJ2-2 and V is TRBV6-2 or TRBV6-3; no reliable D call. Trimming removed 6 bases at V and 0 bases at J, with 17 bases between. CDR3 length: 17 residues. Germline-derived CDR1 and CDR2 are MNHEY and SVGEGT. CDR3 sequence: CASSPLDVLANTGELFF. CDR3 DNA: TGTGCCAGCAGCCCCCTTGACGTGCTCGCGAACACCGGGGAGCTGTTTTTT.

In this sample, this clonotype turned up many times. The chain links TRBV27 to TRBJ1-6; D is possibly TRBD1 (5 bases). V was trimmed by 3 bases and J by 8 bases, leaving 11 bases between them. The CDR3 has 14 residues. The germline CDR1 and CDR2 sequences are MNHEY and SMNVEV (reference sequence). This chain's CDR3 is CASSFNGADSPLHF. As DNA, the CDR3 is TGTGCCAGCAGTTTTAATGGGGCAGATTCACCCCTCCACTTT.

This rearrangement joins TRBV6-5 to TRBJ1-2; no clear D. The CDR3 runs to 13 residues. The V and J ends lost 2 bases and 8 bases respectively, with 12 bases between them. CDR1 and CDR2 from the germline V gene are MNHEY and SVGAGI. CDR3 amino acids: CASSYNREGGYTF. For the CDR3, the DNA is TGTGCCAGCAGTTACAACCGGGAGGGCGGCTACACCTTC.

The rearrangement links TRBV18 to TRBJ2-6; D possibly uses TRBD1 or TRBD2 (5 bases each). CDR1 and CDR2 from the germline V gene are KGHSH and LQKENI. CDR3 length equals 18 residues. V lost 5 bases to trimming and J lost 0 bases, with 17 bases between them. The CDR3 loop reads CASSSRTGDPSGANVLTF. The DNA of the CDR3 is TGTGCCAGCTCATCAAGAACTGGGGACCCCTCTGGGGCCAACGTCCTGACTTTC.

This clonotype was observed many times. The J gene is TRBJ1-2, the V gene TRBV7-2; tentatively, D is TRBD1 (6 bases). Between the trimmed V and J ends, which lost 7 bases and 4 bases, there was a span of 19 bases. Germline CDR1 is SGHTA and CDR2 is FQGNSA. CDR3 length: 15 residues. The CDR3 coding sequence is TGTGCCAGCACCACCGGGGGGGCCTTTCTCTATGGCTACACCTTC. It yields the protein CASTTGGAFLYGYTF.

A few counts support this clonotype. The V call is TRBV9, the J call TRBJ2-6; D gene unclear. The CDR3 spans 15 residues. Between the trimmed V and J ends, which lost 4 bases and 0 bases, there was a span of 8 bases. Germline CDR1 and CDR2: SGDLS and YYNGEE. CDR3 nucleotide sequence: TGTGCCAGCAGCATACAAAGCTCTGGGGCCAACGTCCTGACTTTC. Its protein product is CASSIQSSGANVLTF. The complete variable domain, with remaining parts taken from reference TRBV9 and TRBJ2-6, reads DSGVTQTPKHLITATGQRVTLRCSPRSGDLSVYWYQQSLDQGLQFLIQYYNGEERAKGNILERFSAQQFPDLHSELNLSSLELGDSALYFCASSIQSSGANVLTFGAGSRLTVL.